This T cell receptor beta chain was sequenced during a study of blood T cells in healthy people across ages. The second PCR ran roughly 6 to 12 cycles with a sample-barcoded 5' primer and J-beta primers. TCRdb re-called the 5' RACE reads through MiXCR, storing one row per CDR3 protein. The sample includes approximately 810,000 distinct CDR3 sequences, 29% of them seen just once. The CDR3 extends over 15 amino acids. Germline V gene data show CDR1 as LGHDT and CDR2 as YNNKEL (reference sequence). Comments on this clonotype: This may be a read error, as it is one base from a much larger clone.

Source material: blood. This chain uses TRBV3-1 with TRBJ2-4; 7 bases map to TRBD1. The receptor was isolated from a woman over 75 in good health. The CDR3 DNA reads as TGTGCCGGCAGCCCCACGGACAGGATAGGGGGCATTCAGTACTTC. It is translated as CAGSPTDRIGGIQYF.